This passage covers 31 T cell receptor beta chains from one sample sequenced in a study of cytomegalovirus exposure and HLA in healthy donors. PCR primers comprised 60 Vbeta and 13 Jbeta primers. Produced via immunoSEQ multiplex PCR; TCRdb's table is partial and in-frame only. In all, the sample yields 93,000 or so clones. Sequencing input: PBMCs. The receptors stem from a man between 40 and 49 years old in good health and CMV-seronegative.

The rearrangement joins TRBV9 to TRBJ2-3; D might be TRBD2 (6 bases). The length of the CDR3 is 15 residues. The germline V gene has CDR1 SGDLS and CDR2 YYNGEE. Deletions cut 4 bases from V and 1 base from J, with 13 bases between. This CDR3 reads CASSPPASGTDTQYF. The CDR3 region has the DNA TGTGCCAGCAGCCCCCCGGCTAGCGGCACAGATACGCAGTATTTT. The full variable domain, in which reference TRBV9 and TRBJ2-3 provide the parts outside the CDR3, is DSGVTQTPKHLITATGQRVTLRCSPRSGDLSVYWYQQSLDQGLQFLIQYYNGEERAKGNILERFSAQQFPDLHSELNLSSLELGDSALYFCASSPPASGTDTQYFGPGTRLTVL.

The genes are TRBV29-1 and TRBJ2-3; D gene uncertain. The CDR3 totals 14 residues. Deletions cut 3 bases from V and 6 bases from J, with 16 bases between. Germline loops: CDR1 SQVTM, CDR2 ANQGSEA. CDR3: CSVDSVYSIDTQYF. DNA for the CDR3: TGCAGCGTTGATAGTGTGTACAGTATTGATACGCAGTATTTT.

V is TRBV5-4 and J is TRBJ2-1, with D possibly TRBD2 on 7 matching bases. The germline gives CDR1 SGHNT, CDR2 YYREEE (reference sequence). CDR3 length equals 19 residues. V was clipped by 4 bases and J by 10 bases, with 33 bases between them. This CDR3 is CASSPTHQTGLGGRGEQFF. CDR3 coding DNA: TGTGCCAGCAGCCCCACCCATCAGACAGGTCTGGGCGGGAGAGGGGAGCAGTTCTTC.

The chain combines TRBV9 with TRBJ2-5; 7 bases are a match to TRBD1. V shed 0 bases and J 11 bases; nucleotides not matched to a gene: 10. The CDR3 covers 14 residues. Per the germline V gene, CDR1 is SGDLS and CDR2 is YYNGEE. The CDR3 DNA follows: TGTGCCAGCAGCGTAGGGGACAGAGGTGTAGAGCAGTACTTC. Protein sequence: CASSVGDRGVEQYF.

The chain is built from TRBV4-3 and TRBJ2-5; D may be TRBD1 (5 bases). Germline lookup yields CDR1 LGHNA and CDR2 YSLEER. This CDR3 comprises 15 residues. V shed 0 bases and J shed 5 bases, with 13 bases lying between them. This chain's CDR3 is CASSQDRKGRETQYF. CDR3 nucleotide sequence: TGCGCCAGCAGCCAAGATCGTAAGGGGCGCGAGACCCAGTACTTC.

The chain couples TRBV9 to TRBJ2-5; possibly TRBD2 for D (6 bases). CDR1 is SGDLS, CDR2 YYNGEE, per germline. The CDR3 extends over 15 amino acids. V lost 1 base and J 10 bases, leaving 20 bases between the germline ends. This CDR3 reads CASSVTGREVKVQYF. CDR3 sequence (DNA): TGTGCCAGCAGCGTAACGGGCAGGGAGGTGAAGGTCCAGTACTTC.

The rearrangement joins TRBV28 to TRBJ2-1, with D possibly being TRBD2 (5 bases). The length of the CDR3 is 18 residues. The germline V gene has CDR1 MDHEN and CDR2 SYDVKM. Trimming removed 5 bases at V and 4 bases at J, with 24 bases between. CDR3 coding DNA: TGTGCCAGCAGTCCCAATGAGGGTAGCGCTACGATTTACAATGAGCAGTTCTTC. This gives the protein CASSPNEGSATIYNEQFF.

V usage is TRBV4-3 and J usage is TRBJ1-2; 7 nucleotides line up with TRBD1. Trimming took 2 bases from V and 4 from J; bases not matched to a gene: 4. The CDR3 extends over 14 amino acids. Germline CDR1 and CDR2: LGHNA and YSLEER. CDR3 loop: CASSQRTGSYGYTF. CDR3 DNA: TGCGCCAGCAGCCAAAGGACAGGTTCCTATGGCTACACCTTC.

The chain recombines TRBV7-9 with TRBJ1-1, with TRBD1 matching 10 bases. This CDR3 is 14 amino acids long. Germline V gene sequence: CDR1 SEHNR, CDR2 FQNEAQ (reference sequence). J lost 7 bases, V lost 1 base, and 3 bases had no gene match. The CDR3 DNA is TGTGCCAGCAGCTTAGGACAGGGGGCTTTTGAAGCTTTCTTT. This encodes CASSLGQGAFEAFF.

V usage is TRBV7-9 and J usage is TRBJ1-2, with D perhaps matching TRBD1 (5 bases). Trimming shortened V by 3 bases and J by 6 bases, and 8 bases separated the two germline ends. Per the germline V gene, CDR1 is SEHNR and CDR2 is FQNEAQ (reference sequence). The CDR3 is 12 residues long. CDR3 DNA: TGTGCCAGCAGCTTGGGACTCGATGGCTACACCTTC. Its protein is CASSLGLDGYTF.

The chain has TRBV5-1 and TRBJ2-2; TRBD1 aligns across 9 bases. This CDR3 region has 16 residues. After removal of 4 bases from V and 4 bases from J, the junction contained 8 bases not matched to a gene. Germline-derived CDR1 and CDR2 are SGHRS and YFSETQ. The CDR3 sequence: CASSLRGTGSTGELFF. In nucleotides, the CDR3 is TGCGCCAGCAGCCTACGGGGGACAGGGAGCACCGGGGAGCTGTTTTTT.

The chain combines TRBV6-6 with TRBJ2-7, with TRBD1 as a possible D gene (6 bases). V lost 6 bases and J 4 bases, leaving 10 bases between the germline ends. The length of the CDR3 is 12 residues. Germline V gives CDR1 MNHNY, CDR2 SVGAGI (reference sequence). The CDR3 loop reads CASRHGQYEQYF. For the CDR3, the DNA is TGTGCCAGCAGACACGGACAGTACGAGCAGTACTTC.

The chain employs TRBV5-4 and TRBJ1-1; D is unresolved. With 5 bases removed from V and 2 bases from J, the gap between germline ends came to 16 bases. The germline V gene encodes CDR1 SGHNT and CDR2 YYREEE (reference sequence). The CDR3 spans 15 residues. CDR3 sequence (DNA): TGTGCCAGCAGTCTAGGACTCGGAGGCAACACTGAAGCTTTCTTT. Protein product: CASSLGLGGNTEAFF. The full variable domain, rest sourced from reference TRBV5-4 and TRBJ1-1, is ETGVTQSPTHLIKTRGQQVTLRCSSQSGHNTVSWYQQALGQGPQFIFQYYREEENGRGNFPPRFSGLQFPNYSSELNVNALELDDSALYLCASSLGLGGNTEAFFGQGTRLTVV.

This chain uses TRBV28 with TRBJ2-1, with TRBD1 matching over 12 bases. Germline CDR1 and CDR2: MDHEN and SYDVKM. This CDR3 comprises 15 residues. V was pared by 8 bases and J by 8 bases, with 10 bases of the junction left unmatched. The CDR3, as DNA: TGTGCCAGCGGGCCCTCGGGACAGGGGGCATATGAGCAGTTCTTC. Residues: CASGPSGQGAYEQFF.

This chain uses TRBV28 with TRBJ1-1, with D perhaps TRBD1 (6 bases). V was pared by 8 bases and J by 3 bases, with 10 bases between. The CDR3 runs to 12 residues. Germline V gives CDR1 MDHEN, CDR2 SYDVKM. Here the CDR3 DNA reads TGTGCCAGCCTCAGGGGCTACACTGAAGCTTTCTTT. This gives the protein CASLRGYTEAFF. Looking up the rest from reference TRBV28 and TRBJ1-1 gives the full variable domain: DVKVTQSSRYLVKRTGEKVFLECVQDMDHENMFWYRQDPGLGLRLIYFSYDVKMKEKGDIPEGYSVSREKKERFSLILESASTNQTSMYLCASLRGYTEAFFGQGTRLTVV.

J is TRBJ2-7 and V is TRBV27, with 16 bases aligning to TRBD2. V was clipped by 9 bases and J by 11 bases; unmatched bases: 10. CDR1 and CDR2 (germline): MNHEY, SMNVEV (reference sequence). This CDR3 has 14 amino acids. CDR3 residues: CASTSPGTSGREYF. CDR3 DNA: TGTGCCAGTACGAGCCCCGGGACTAGCGGGAGGGAGTACTTC.

The genes are TRBV7-8 and TRBJ1-4; D not resolved. CDR1 is SGHVS, CDR2 FQNEAQ, per germline. V shed 5 bases and J shed 6 bases, with 16 bases lying between them. This CDR3 contains 15 residues. CDR3 residues: CASSPGGGRDEKLFF. The DNA for the CDR3 is TGTGCCAGCAGCCCCGGTGGAGGGAGGGATGAAAAACTGTTTTTT.

The J gene is TRBJ2-7, the V gene TRBV10-3; 8 nucleotides match TRBD2. The germline V gene has CDR1 ENHRY and CDR2 SYGVKD. This CDR3 is built from 13 residues. V gave up 7 bases and J gave up 5 bases; unmatched junction bases: 7. Here the CDR3 reads CAIKKREIDEQYF. DNA for the CDR3: TGTGCCATCAAAAAGCGGGAGATCGACGAGCAGTACTTC.

The chain joins TRBV7-2 to TRBJ1-2; 8 positions match TRBD1. The CDR3 extends over 14 amino acids. V was pared by 2 bases and J by 8 bases, with 7 bases of the junction left unmatched. Germline V gene sequence: CDR1 SGHTA, CDR2 FQGNSA. The CDR3 sequence: CASSLQGQGQGYTF. The CDR3 DNA sequence: TGTGCCAGCAGCTTACAAGGACAGGGACAAGGCTACACCTTC.

The CDR3 protein is CASSLATQAGRNTIYF. The CDR3 DNA follows: TGTGCCAGCAGCTTGGCCACGCAGGCAGGGCGAAACACCATATATTTT. The V gene is TRBV5-8, the J gene TRBJ1-3; TRBD1 might be the D (5 bases). Germline-derived CDR1 and CDR2 are SGHTS and YDEGEE. The CDR3 spans 16 residues. The V gene lost 0 bases and the J gene lost 5 bases, with 15 bases spanning the gap.

This sequence joins TRBV7-2 and TRBJ2-3; 14 bases agree with TRBD2. CDR1 SGHTA and CDR2 FQGNSA come from the germline V gene. This CDR3 contains 16 residues. The V gene end was trimmed by 3 bases and the J gene end by 8 bases; junction bases not matched to a gene: 7. The CDR3 region is CASSLGGLAGVSTQYF. DNA of the CDR3: TGTGCCAGCAGCTTGGGGGGACTAGCGGGAGTTAGTACGCAGTATTTT.

The chain joins TRBV19 to TRBJ1-1; no definite D call. This CDR3 contains 17 residues. Germline loops: CDR1 LNHDA, CDR2 SQIVND (reference sequence). V lost 3 bases, J lost 2 bases, and 19 bases lay in between. CDR3 loop: CASSIVPGEGGNTEAFF. CDR3 in DNA: TGTGCCAGTAGTATCGTTCCCGGTGAGGGAGGCAACACTGAAGCTTTCTTT.

V and J are TRBV7-2 and TRBJ2-1; weak D call: TRBD2 (6 bases). V lost 5 bases, J lost 4 bases, and 12 bases lay in between. This CDR3 is 14 amino acids long. The germline V gene has CDR1 SGHTA and CDR2 FQGNSA. The CDR3 loop is CASSPPRGYNEQFF. The CDR3 nucleotides are TGTGCCAGCAGCCCTCCCCGGGGGTACAATGAGCAGTTCTTC.

The chain joins TRBV30 to TRBJ2-1; D ambiguous. The V end was cut by 0 bases, the J end by 10 bases, with 4 bases between. The CDR3 is 10 amino acids. Germline V gene lookup returns CDR1 GTSNPN and CDR2 SVGIG (reference sequence). This CDR3 is CAWSVGEQFF. The CDR3 DNA reads as TGTGCCTGGAGTGTCGGGGAGCAGTTCTTC.

This chain links TRBV2 with TRBJ2-4; D unresolved. This CDR3 has 14 residues. The germline CDR1 and CDR2 sequences are SNHLY and FYNNEI. The V gene lost 6 bases and the J gene lost 5 bases, with 14 bases spanning the gap. CDR3: CASSNPRYQNIQYF. The CDR3 DNA follows: TGTGCCAGCAGCAACCCTAGATACCAAAACATTCAGTACTTC.

CDR3 in amino acids: CASTRQGERDTQYF. CDR3 coding DNA: TGTGCCAGCACGAGACAGGGGGAAAGAGATACGCAGTATTTT. The chain couples TRBV18 to TRBJ2-3; 9 positions agree with TRBD1. Trimming took 8 bases from V and 5 from J; bases not matched to a gene: 8. The CDR3 runs to 14 residues. Germline V gene data show CDR1 as KGHSH and CDR2 as LQKENI.

The chain employs TRBV6-6 and TRBJ2-7; D is undetermined. The V end was cut by 6 bases, the J end by 3 bases, with 12 bases between. The CDR3 totals 13 residues. From germline, CDR1 is MNHNY and CDR2 SVGAGI (reference sequence). This CDR3 is CASSLEGVYEQYF. CDR3 bases: TGTGCCAGCAGCCTGGAAGGAGTCTACGAGCAGTACTTC.

The chain has TRBV27 and TRBJ1-5; tentative D call: TRBD1 (6 bases). Trimming took off 0 bases at V and 5 bases at J, with 11 bases between the two ends. The CDR3 is made up of 15 amino acids. Germline-derived CDR1 and CDR2 are MNHEY and SMNVEV (reference sequence). CDR3 protein: CASSLSPGVDQPQHF. The CDR3 DNA reads TGTGCCAGCAGTTTATCGCCAGGGGTGGATCAGCCCCAGCATTTT.

The chain couples TRBV10-2 to TRBJ1-5, with D unclear. Germline lookup yields CDR1 WSHSY and CDR2 SAAADI. The ends were cut back, 0 bases at V and 0 bases at J, with 12 bases in the middle. The CDR3 has 17 residues. The CDR3 coding sequence is TGCGCCAGCAGTGAGTCTATGGCCTCCGTTAGCAATCAGCCCCAGCATTTT. Encoded protein: CASSESMASVSNQPQHF.

This sequence joins TRBV5-1 and TRBJ1-1, with 9 bases fitting TRBD1. The CDR3 is made up of 14 amino acids. Per germline, CDR1 SGHRS and CDR2 YFSETQ. With V trimmed by 4 bases and J by 4 bases, 5 bases remained unmatched. Here the CDR3 reads CASSTGTGFTEAFF. DNA for the CDR3: TGCGCCAGCAGCACGGGGACAGGGTTCACTGAAGCTTTCTTT.

The rearrangement joins TRBV2 to TRBJ2-2; 10 bases line up with TRBD1. Trimming at V came to 6 bases and at J to 1 base, leaving 5 bases not matched to a gene. CDR1 SNHLY and CDR2 FYNNEI come from the germline V gene. The CDR3 extends over 16 amino acids. CDR3 amino acids: CASSGQGVGNTGELFF. The CDR3 bases are TGTGCCAGCAGCGGACAGGGGGTTGGGAACACCGGGGAGCTGTTTTTT.